Given below is one T cell receptor beta chain in context. The V and J ends lost 0 bases and 4 bases, in that order; junction bases with no gene match: 1. This CDR3 region has 14 residues. Germline V gives CDR1 MNHNY, CDR2 SVGAGI (reference sequence). These data are taken from a study of blood T cell repertoires in COVID-19. The repertoire was sequenced with immunoSEQ multiplex PCR; TCRdb's copy has only in-frame clones and lacks some. The sample contains 75,000 to 90,000 clones, 88% of which appear only once. This sequence joins TRBV6-6 and TRBJ2-7, with 9 nucleotides matching TRBD2. The sample taken for sequencing was peripheral blood. This sequence was found in an elderly man with acute or convalescent COVID-19. In nucleotides, the CDR3 is TGTGCCAGCAGTTACTCTAGCGGGAGTTACGAGCAGTACTTC. It translates to CASSYSSGSYEQYF.